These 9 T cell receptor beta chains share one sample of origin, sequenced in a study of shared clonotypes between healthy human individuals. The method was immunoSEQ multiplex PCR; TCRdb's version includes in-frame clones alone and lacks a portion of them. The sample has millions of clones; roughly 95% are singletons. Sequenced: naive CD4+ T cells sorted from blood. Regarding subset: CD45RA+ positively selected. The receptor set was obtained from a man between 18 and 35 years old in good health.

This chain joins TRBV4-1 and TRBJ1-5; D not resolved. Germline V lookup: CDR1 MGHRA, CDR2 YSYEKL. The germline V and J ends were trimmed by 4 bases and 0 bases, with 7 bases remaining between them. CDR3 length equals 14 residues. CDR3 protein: CASSLEDSNQPQHF. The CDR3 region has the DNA TGCGCCAGCAGCCTAGAGGATAGCAATCAGCCCCAGCATTTT.

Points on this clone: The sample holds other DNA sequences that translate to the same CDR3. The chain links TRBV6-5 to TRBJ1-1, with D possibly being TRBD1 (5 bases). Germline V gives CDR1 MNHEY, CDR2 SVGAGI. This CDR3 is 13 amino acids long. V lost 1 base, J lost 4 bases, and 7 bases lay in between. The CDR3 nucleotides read TGTGCCAGCAGTTACTTCGGGGGCACTGAAGCTTTCTTT. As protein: CASSYFGGTEAFF.

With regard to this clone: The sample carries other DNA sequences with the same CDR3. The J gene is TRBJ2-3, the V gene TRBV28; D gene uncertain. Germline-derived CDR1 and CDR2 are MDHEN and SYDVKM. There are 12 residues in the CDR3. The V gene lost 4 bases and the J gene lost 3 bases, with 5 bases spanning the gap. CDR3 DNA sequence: TGTGCCAGCAGTTCCAGAACAGATACGCAGTATTTT. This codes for CASSSRTDTQYF.

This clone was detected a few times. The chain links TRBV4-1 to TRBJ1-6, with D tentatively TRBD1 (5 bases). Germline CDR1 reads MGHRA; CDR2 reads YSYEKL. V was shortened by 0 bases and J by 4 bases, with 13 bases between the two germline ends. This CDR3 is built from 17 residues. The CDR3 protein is CASSQDKGSGYNSPLHF. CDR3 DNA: TGCGCCAGCAGCCAAGATAAGGGGTCGGGTTATAATTCACCCCTCCACTTT.

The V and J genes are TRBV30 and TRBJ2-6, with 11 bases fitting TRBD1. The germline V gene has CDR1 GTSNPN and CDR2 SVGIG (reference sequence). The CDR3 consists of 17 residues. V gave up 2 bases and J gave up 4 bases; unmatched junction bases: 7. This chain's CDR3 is CAWSRDRGSVGANVLTF. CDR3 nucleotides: TGTGCCTGGAGTAGGGACAGGGGGTCCGTAGGGGCCAACGTCCTGACTTTC.

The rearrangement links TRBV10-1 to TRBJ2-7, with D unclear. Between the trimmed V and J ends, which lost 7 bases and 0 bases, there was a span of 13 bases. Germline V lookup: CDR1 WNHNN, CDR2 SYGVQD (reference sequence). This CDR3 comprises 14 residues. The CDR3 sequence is CASKPDGPSYEQYF. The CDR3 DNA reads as TGCGCCAGCAAGCCTGACGGACCCTCCTACGAGCAGTACTTC.

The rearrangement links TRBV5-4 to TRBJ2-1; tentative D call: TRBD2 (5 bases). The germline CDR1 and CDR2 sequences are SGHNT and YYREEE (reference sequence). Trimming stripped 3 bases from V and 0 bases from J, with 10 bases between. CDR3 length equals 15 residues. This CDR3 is CASSSTGSSYNEQFF. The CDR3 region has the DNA TGTGCCAGCAGCTCAACTGGGAGCTCCTACAATGAGCAGTTCTTC.

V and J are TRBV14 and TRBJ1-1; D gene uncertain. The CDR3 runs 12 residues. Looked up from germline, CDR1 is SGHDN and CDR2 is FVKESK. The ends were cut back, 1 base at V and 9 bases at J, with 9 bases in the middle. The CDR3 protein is CASSQASLQAFF. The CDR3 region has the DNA TGTGCCAGCAGCCAAGCCTCTTTGCAAGCTTTCTTT.

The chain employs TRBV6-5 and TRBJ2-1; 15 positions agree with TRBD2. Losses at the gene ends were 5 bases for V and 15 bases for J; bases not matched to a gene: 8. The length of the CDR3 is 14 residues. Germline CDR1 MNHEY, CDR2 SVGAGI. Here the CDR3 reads CASSPPGTSGRLFF. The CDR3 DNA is TGTGCCAGCAGTCCCCCCGGGACTAGCGGGAGGCTGTTCTTC.